The rows below give T cell receptor beta chains drawn from one sample of a study of beta chain features in type 1 diabetes. TCRdb keeps only in-frame clones here, not all; method: immunoSEQ multiplex PCR. The sample yields around 41,000 clones, 65% to 80% seen once. The specimen sequenced was Tregs from blood. Every receptor here comes from a man aged 25 to 40 with type 1 diabetes. Some clones in this sample may be carry-over from other donors' samples. The CDR3 runs from the conserved cysteine through the conserved F or W. The order of the fields is V gene, clone size, D gene, J gene, CDR3 protein, CDR3 DNA. D genes are given only for firm matches. Some rows mark clone size as missing; the rest say once, few, many or name a class of expanded clone.

v_call: TRBV18; clone_size: once; d_call: -; j_call: TRBJ1-2; cdr3_aa: CASSPDSNYGYTF; cdr3_nt: TGTGCCAGCTCACCAGACAGTAACTATGGCTACACCTTC
v_call: TRBV18; clone_size: -; d_call: -; j_call: TRBJ2-3; cdr3_aa: CASSPRGGAGKIDTQYF; cdr3_nt: TGTGCCAGCTCACCACGTGGGGGGGCCGGGAAGATAGATACGCAGTATTTT
v_call: TRBV19; clone_size: -; d_call: TRBD1; j_call: TRBJ1-6; cdr3_aa: CASSDRAFSPLHF; cdr3_nt: TGTGCCAGTTCGGACAGGGCCTTCTCACCCCTCCACTTT
v_call: TRBV6-1; clone_size: -; d_call: TRBD1; j_call: TRBJ1-1; cdr3_aa: CAVRGTGLAFF; cdr3_nt: TGTGCCGTAAGGGGGACAGGTTTGGCTTTCTTT
v_call: TRBV7-9; clone_size: few; d_call: -; j_call: TRBJ1-2; cdr3_aa: CASTLPGQGGYTF; cdr3_nt: TGTGCCAGCACCCTCCCCGGCCAGGGGGGCTACACCTTC
v_call: TRBV29-1; clone_size: few; d_call: TRBD2; j_call: TRBJ2-7; cdr3_aa: CSAGGGAYEQYF; cdr3_nt: TGCAGCGCCGGGGGGGGTGCCTACGAGCAGTACTTC
v_call: TRBV5-1; clone_size: -; d_call: TRBD2; j_call: TRBJ2-1; cdr3_aa: CASSPLAGGPPYNEQFF; cdr3_nt: TGCGCCAGCAGCCCCTTAGCGGGGGGCCCTCCATACAATGAGCAGTTCTTC
v_call: TRBV2; clone_size: -; d_call: -; j_call: TRBJ2-1; cdr3_aa: CAASRDSNNEQFF; cdr3_nt: TGTGCCGCTTCCCGGGACTCTAACAATGAGCAGTTCTTC
v_call: TRBV5-8; clone_size: -; d_call: -; j_call: TRBJ1-6; cdr3_aa: CASSLGQPDNSPLHF; cdr3_nt: TGTGCCAGCAGCTTGGGACAGCCCGATAATTCACCCCTCCACTTT
v_call: TRBV19; clone_size: -; d_call: -; j_call: TRBJ2-7; cdr3_aa: CASTPKVGGYEQYF; cdr3_nt: TGTGCCAGTACACCTAAGGTAGGGGGCTACGAGCAGTACTTC
v_call: TRBV2; clone_size: -; d_call: TRBD2; j_call: TRBJ2-5; cdr3_aa: CASSGGAGGETQYF; cdr3_nt: TGTGCCAGCAGTGGAGGGGCGGGAGGCGAGACCCAGTACTTC
v_call: TRBV5-6; clone_size: -; d_call: TRBD2; j_call: TRBJ2-3; cdr3_aa: CASRERGRTDTQYF; cdr3_nt: TGTGCCAGCAGGGAGCGGGGGCGCACAGATACGCAGTATTTT
v_call: TRBV29-1; clone_size: few; d_call: TRBD1; j_call: TRBJ1-2; cdr3_aa: CSVGVGTGYGYTF; cdr3_nt: TGCAGCGTCGGTGTCGGGACAGGCTATGGCTACACCTTC
v_call: TRBV5-4; clone_size: -; d_call: TRBD2; j_call: TRBJ2-1; cdr3_aa: CASRRGDRLAAANEQFF; cdr3_nt: TGTGCCAGCAGACGGGGGGACCGACTAGCGGCTGCCAATGAGCAGTTCTTC
v_call: TRBV4-3; clone_size: -; d_call: TRBD1; j_call: TRBJ1-4; cdr3_aa: CASSQGPQGQATNEKLFF; cdr3_nt: TGCGCCAGCAGCCAAGGACCACAGGGGCAAGCAACTAATGAAAAACTGTTTTTT
v_call: TRBV18; clone_size: -; d_call: -; j_call: TRBJ1-1; cdr3_aa: CASSPVLSGTEAFF; cdr3_nt: TGTGCCAGCTCACCAGTGCTTTCAGGGACTGAAGCTTTCTTT
v_call: TRBV5-1; clone_size: once; d_call: TRBD1; j_call: TRBJ1-2; cdr3_aa: CASSPTLGQGAAGYTF; cdr3_nt: TGCGCCAGCAGCCCAACCCTCGGACAGGGGGCGGCTGGCTACACCTTC
v_call: TRBV5-4; clone_size: -; d_call: TRBD1; j_call: TRBJ1-4; cdr3_aa: CASSLRQGAANEKLFF; cdr3_nt: TGTGCCAGCAGCCTGCGACAGGGAGCGGCTAATGAAAAACTGTTTTTT
v_call: TRBV4-3; clone_size: -; d_call: TRBD1; j_call: TRBJ1-6; cdr3_aa: CASSPTRDRYSPLHF; cdr3_nt: TGCGCCAGCAGCCCAACCCGGGACAGATATTCACCCCTCCACTTT